These 27 T cell receptor beta chains came from one sample sequenced in a study of glioma-infiltrating T cells after dendritic cell vaccination. Method: immunoSEQ multiplex PCR; TCRdb's copy keeps in-frame clones and lacks some. Of 49,000 or so clones in the sample, about 85% are singletons; the top ten hold 9.5% to 12%. Specimen: blood, collected before dendritic cell vaccination. The receptors shown here come from a human donor with glioblastoma.

This CDR3 reads CASSESSGTPYEQYF. Here the CDR3 DNA reads TGTGCCAGCAGTGAATCTAGCGGGACCCCCTACGAGCAGTACTTC. The chain carries TRBV2 and TRBJ2-7; the match to TRBD2 covers 9 bases. Germline trimming cut 2 bases from V and 2 bases from J; bases unmatched to any gene: 4. The CDR3 has 15 amino acids. Germline V lookup: CDR1 SNHLY, CDR2 FYNNEI.

This clone has a single count. This chain links TRBV4-2 with TRBJ2-4, with TRBD2 identical over 7 bases. Trimming removed 4 bases from V and 3 bases from J; junction bases left unmatched: 6. The length of the CDR3 is 15 residues. CDR1 LGHNA and CDR2 YNFKEQ come from the germline V gene. CDR3 sequence (DNA): TGTGCCAGCAGCCTTCGGCTAGCGGACAAAAACATTCAGTACTTC. Translated: CASSLRLADKNIQYF.

CDR3 in DNA: TGTGCCAGCAGCTTCAGCATCGGGAGGGGAAATTCACCCCTCCACTTT. Translated: CASSFSIGRGNSPLHF. The rearrangement uses TRBV5-6 and TRBJ1-6; possibly TRBD1 for D (5 bases). The CDR3 totals 16 residues. The germline V gene has CDR1 SGHDT and CDR2 YYEEEE. V shed 2 bases and J shed 7 bases, with 16 bases lying between them.

This chain uses TRBV2 with TRBJ2-5; 10 nucleotides align to TRBD2. Trimming removed 7 bases from V and 2 bases from J; junction bases left unmatched: 10. CDR1 is SNHLY, CDR2 FYNNEI, per germline. The CDR3 spans 16 residues. The CDR3 loop reads CASIELAGREQETQYF. The CDR3 DNA reads TGTGCCAGCATAGAACTAGCGGGGCGCGAACAAGAGACCCAGTACTTC.

The chain recombines TRBV7-9 with TRBJ2-1; 16 positions match TRBD2. This CDR3 region has 17 residues. The V gene end was trimmed by 4 bases and the J gene end by 4 bases; junction bases not matched to a gene: 4. Germline CDR1 and CDR2: SEHNR and FQNEAQ (reference sequence). The CDR3 loop reads CASSSGLAGGRYNEQFF. Written as DNA, the CDR3 is TGTGCCAGCAGCTCGGGACTAGCGGGGGGGAGGTACAATGAGCAGTTCTTC.

The V and J genes are TRBV11-2 and TRBJ2-3; no definite D call. The V end lost 5 bases, the J end lost 2 bases, and 5 bases lay between the germline ends. The CDR3 covers 12 residues. The germline CDR1 and CDR2 sequences are SGHAT and FQNNGV. The CDR3 loop is CASSPYTDTQYF. CDR3 coding DNA: TGTGCCAGCAGCCCCTACACAGATACGCAGTATTTT.

The J gene is TRBJ2-5, the V gene TRBV18, with 9 bases identical to TRBD1. The germline V gene encodes CDR1 KGHSH and CDR2 LQKENI. J gave up 7 bases and V 3 bases, and 6 bases lay outside the gene matches. This CDR3 is built from 14 residues. CDR3 coding DNA: TGTGCCAGCTCACCTACAGGGGGCGATGGGACCCAGTACTTC. Translated, it gives CASSPTGGDGTQYF.

The J gene is TRBJ1-1, the V gene TRBV12-5; tentative D call: TRBD1 (5 bases). Between the trimmed V and J ends, which lost 2 bases and 4 bases, there was a span of 8 bases. This CDR3 region has 13 residues. Germline CDR1 is LGHNT and CDR2 is FRNRAP. CDR3 amino acids: CASGLLGGTEAFF. CDR3 in DNA: TGTGCTAGTGGTTTGCTGGGGGGCACTGAAGCTTTCTTT.

The chain has TRBV11-3 and TRBJ2-1, with a weak D call TRBD1 (6 bases). The CDR3 spans 16 residues. V gave up 3 bases and J gave up 3 bases, with 15 bases separating them. Germline V gene data show CDR1 as SGHNT and CDR2 as YENEEA. The CDR3 is CASSFSWDTDYNEQFF. The CDR3 DNA reads TGTGCCAGCAGCTTTTCCTGGGACACGGACTACAATGAGCAGTTCTTC. Variable domain in full (rest from reference TRBV11-3 and TRBJ2-1): EAGVVQSPRYKIIEKKQPVAFWCNPISGHNTLYWYLQNLGQGPELLIRYENEEAVDDSQLPKDRFSAERLKGVDSTLKIQPAELGDSAVYLCASSFSWDTDYNEQFFGPGTRLTVL.

J is TRBJ1-2 and V is TRBV19, with TRBD1 as a possible D gene (6 bases). V was shortened by 7 bases and J by 4 bases, with 22 bases between the two germline ends. This CDR3 has 16 residues. Germline V gene sequence: CDR1 LNHDA, CDR2 SQIVND (reference sequence). CDR3 nucleotides: TGTGCCAGTAAACCACGGTCGCAGGGGCTTTCCTATGGCTACACCTTC. It specifies CASKPRSQGLSYGYTF.

The J gene is TRBJ1-4, the V gene TRBV4-1; tentative D call: TRBD1 (5 bases). The CDR3 is made up of 18 amino acids. Trimming left V 4 bases short and J 0 bases short, with 18 bases between. CDR1 and CDR2 from the germline V gene are MGHRA and YSYEKL. CDR3 loop: CASSRVGGGIATNEKLFF. DNA for the CDR3: TGCGCCAGCAGCCGCGTTGGGGGGGGAATTGCAACTAATGAAAAACTGTTTTTT.

The rearrangement links TRBV27 to TRBJ2-2; D possibly corresponds to TRBD1 (8 bases). The CDR3 has 16 amino acids. Trimming took 4 bases from V and 3 from J, leaving 15 bases between them. Germline values: CDR1 MNHEY, CDR2 SMNVEV (reference sequence). CDR3 DNA sequence: TGTGCCAGCAGTTCAGGACAGGGAGGGTACACCGGGGAGCTGTTTTTT. As protein: CASSSGQGGYTGELFF.

The chain has TRBV11-3 and TRBJ1-5, with 8 nucleotides matching TRBD1. CDR1 SGHNT and CDR2 YENEEA come from the germline V gene. With 1 base clipped from V and 3 bases from J, the junction kept 5 bases outside the gene matches. The CDR3 runs to 16 residues. The CDR3 DNA reads TGTGCCAGCAGCTTAGGGGGACAGGTTTTCAATCAGCCCCAGCATTTT. Translation: CASSLGGQVFNQPQHF.

In its sample, this clone was seen a few times. V and J are TRBV19 and TRBJ1-2, with D possibly being TRBD1 (6 bases). Germline V gives CDR1 LNHDA, CDR2 SQIVND (reference sequence). V lost 3 bases, J lost 7 bases, and 12 bases lay in between. The CDR3 length is 13 residues. CDR3 DNA: TGTGCCAGTAGTATCGGGGGGCTGGTTGGCTACACCTTC. Translated: CASSIGGLVGYTF.

The chain has TRBV5-6 and TRBJ2-1; 12 bases line up with TRBD1. Germline CDR1 reads SGHDT; CDR2 reads YYEEEE. V gave up 4 bases and J gave up 9 bases; unmatched junction bases: 11. The CDR3 has 16 residues. The CDR3 reads CASSPRGQGARGEQFF. The DNA for the CDR3 is TGTGCCAGCAGCCCGAGGGGACAGGGGGCGCGTGGTGAGCAGTTCTTC.

The rearrangement joins TRBV7-6 to TRBJ1-4; D unclear. Trimming pared 5 bases from V and 7 bases from J, leaving 14 bases between. Looked up from germline, CDR1 is SGHVS and CDR2 is FNYEAQ. The length of the CDR3 is 14 residues. The CDR3 DNA sequence: TGTGCCAGCAGCCGGACTGCCCCGGGTGAAAAACTGTTTTTT. Its protein product is CASSRTAPGEKLFF.

V gene TRBV4-3 combines with J gene TRBJ2-2, with D uncertain. Looked up from germline, CDR1 is LGHNA and CDR2 is YSLEER. V lost 0 bases, J lost 7 bases, and 6 bases lay in between. The CDR3 runs to 13 residues. Here the CDR3 reads CASSQDSFGELFF. CDR3 nucleotides: TGCGCCAGCAGCCAAGATAGTTTCGGGGAGCTGTTTTTT.

This chain joins TRBV9 and TRBJ2-3, with 12 positions matching TRBD2. In germline, CDR1 is SGDLS, CDR2 YYNGEE. Losses at the gene ends were 4 bases for V and 2 bases for J; bases not matched to a gene: 8. The CDR3 has 17 residues. CDR3 in amino acids: CASSKPTSGGYTDTQYF. The DNA for the CDR3 is TGTGCCAGCAGCAAGCCGACTAGCGGGGGATACACAGATACGCAGTATTTT.

V is TRBV7-8 and J is TRBJ2-7; 7 nucleotides align to TRBD1. In germline, CDR1 is SGHVS, CDR2 FQNEAQ. CDR3 size: 14 residues. The trim removed 5 bases at V and 9 bases at J, leaving 13 bases unmatched. CDR3: CASSDGTVLFGQYF. Written as DNA, the CDR3 is TGTGCCAGCAGCGACGGGACAGTTCTTTTCGGGCAGTACTTC.

The chain carries TRBV18 and TRBJ1-5; no definite D call. The germline CDR1 and CDR2 sequences are KGHSH and LQKENI. The V and J ends lost 6 bases and 5 bases respectively, with 14 bases between them. The CDR3 covers 14 residues. The CDR3 DNA reads TGTGCCAGCTCCCTAGATGTTCCTTATCAGCCCCAGCATTTT. This sequence encodes CASSLDVPYQPQHF.

The chain has TRBV5-6 and TRBJ1-2; 7 bases line up with TRBD1. The CDR3 is 15 residues long. With V trimmed by 0 bases and J by 2 bases, 4 bases remained unmatched. Germline CDR1 is SGHDT and CDR2 is YYEEEE. The CDR3 reads CASSLGDSVNYGYTF. In DNA form, the CDR3 reads TGTGCCAGCAGCTTGGGGGACAGCGTCAACTATGGCTACACCTTC.

The CDR3 region is CASSYSIASYEQYF. The CDR3 nucleotides read TGTGCCAGCAGTTACTCGATTGCTAGCTACGAGCAGTACTTC. This chain joins TRBV6-5 and TRBJ2-7; D unresolved. Trimming took off 0 bases at V and 3 bases at J, with 9 bases between the two ends. Germline CDR1 is MNHEY and CDR2 is SVGAGI. The CDR3 consists of 14 residues.

V and J are TRBV30 and TRBJ1-2, with D possibly being TRBD1 (5 bases). Germline V gene sequence: CDR1 GTSNPN, CDR2 SVGIG (reference sequence). Trimming removed 7 bases at V and 6 bases at J, with 15 bases between. CDR3 length equals 12 residues. CDR3 coding DNA: TGTGCCTCTCCGGGACTTTGGCATGGCTACACCTTC. Its translation is CASPGLWHGYTF.

The DNA for the CDR3 is TGTGCCAGCAGCGTGGGAGTGGGTTCCATGAACACTGAAGCTTTCTTT. It codes for CASSVGVGSMNTEAFF. V is TRBV9 and J is TRBJ1-1; unclear D gene. V was trimmed by 2 bases and J by 0 bases, leaving 14 bases between them. In germline, CDR1 is SGDLS, CDR2 YYNGEE. The CDR3 has 16 amino acids. The full variable domain, in which reference TRBV9 and TRBJ1-1 provide the parts outside the CDR3, is DSGVTQTPKHLITATGQRVTLRCSPRSGDLSVYWYQQSLDQGLQFLIQYYNGEERAKGNILERFSAQQFPDLHSELNLSSLELGDSALYFCASSVGVGSMNTEAFFGQGTRLTVV.

The rearrangement uses TRBV5-6 and TRBJ1-2; TRBD1 might be the D (5 bases). V lost 0 bases to trimming and J lost 8 bases, with 8 bases between them. The length of the CDR3 is 12 residues. In germline, CDR1 is SGHDT, CDR2 YYEEEE. The CDR3 loop is CASSLGQGGYTF. CDR3 bases: TGTGCCAGCAGCTTGGGGCAGGGCGGCTACACCTTC. Variable domain in full (rest from reference TRBV5-6 and TRBJ1-2): DAGVTQSPTHLIKTRGQQVTLRCSPKSGHDTVSWYQQALGQGPQFIFQYYEEEERQRGNFPDRFSGHQFPNYSSELNVNALLLGDSALYLCASSLGQGGYTFGSGTRLTVV.

The V gene is TRBV7-2, the J gene TRBJ1-2; D is undetermined. Trimming took off 5 bases at V and 1 base at J, with 17 bases between the two ends. Germline V gene data show CDR1 as SGHTA and CDR2 as FQGNSA. The CDR3 sequence is 16 residues long. The CDR3: CASSPGPGSINYGYTF. The CDR3 nucleotides read TGTGCCAGCAGCCCAGGCCCGGGGTCCATTAACTATGGCTACACCTTC.

The rearrangement links TRBV11-3 to TRBJ2-1; 9 nucleotides line up with TRBD1. The CDR3 spans 15 residues. Germline trimming cut 4 bases from V and 3 bases from J; bases unmatched to any gene: 4. Germline V gene sequence: CDR1 SGHNT, CDR2 YENEEA. The CDR3 sequence: CASSSRTGVYNEQFF. The CDR3 DNA reads as TGTGCCAGCAGCTCACGGACAGGGGTCTACAATGAGCAGTTCTTC.